This T cell receptor (beta chain) is drawn from a study of blood T cell repertoires in COVID-19. Overall study context: Some COVID-19 samples were acute and others convalescent; all came from the United States, Italy and Spain. PBMCs, B-cell-depleted T cells, or T cells were the source of the cDNA or gDNA that made up the material.

Original processing methods: For nucleated cells, counts were estimated from reference gene primer amplification. Method: immunoSEQ multiplex PCR; TCRdb's copy keeps in-frame clones and lacks some. V and J calls and clone size are as listed in that table; D and trimming were resolved from the DNA. The table has approximately 250,000 clones, 65% to 90% seen once; the top ten hold approximately 2.3%. Germline V CDR1 and CDR2: SGDLS, YYNGEE. CDR3 length equals 18 residues. V lost 3 bases, J lost 1 base, and 10 bases stayed unmatched. The receptor was isolated from a middle-aged man who had recovered from COVID-19. The V call is TRBV9, the J call TRBJ2-6; 7 bases match TRBD2. Source material: peripheral blood. This chain's CDR3 is CASSALDTGRSGANVLTF. The CDR3 coding sequence is TGTGCCAGCAGCGCCCTGGACACCGGGAGGTCTGGGGCCAACGTCCTGACTTTC.